Detailed here is one TCR beta chain. Its target is not known. Per germline, CDR1 MNHNS and CDR2 SASEGT. This CDR3 contains 11 residues. V shed 0 bases and J shed 5 bases, with 2 bases lying between them. TCRdb's copy holds only in-frame clones and misses some; the assay was immunoSEQ multiplex PCR. There are around 70,000 clones in the sample; over 55% occur only once, and 9% to 10% lies in the top ten. The data originate from a study of PD-1 blockade in classical Hodgkin lymphoma. Study-level background: On a schedule of every 2 weeks, patients received nivolumab 3 mg/kg intravenously. Study-level findings and limits: Before treatment, TCR diversity in newly diagnosed patients was reportedly lower than in healthy donors. Excluded were patients who started nivolumab under 1 year after ASCT, a group that had lower diversity. Baseline diversity was lower in partial responders and progressors than complete responders.

All patients relapsed after autologous stem cell transplantation, and brentuximab vedotin exposure varied. This material consisted of peripheral blood mononuclear cells (PBMCs), taken before the second cycle of nivolumab. The J gene is TRBJ2-7, the V gene TRBV6-1; D is unresolved. The sequence was obtained from a human donor with classical Hodgkin lymphoma. The CDR3 sequence: CASSEAHEQYF. The CDR3 DNA is TGTGCCAGCAGTGAAGCGCACGAGCAGTACTTC.